This TCR beta chain was profiled in a study of OX40 agonist ivuxolimab in advanced cancers. Study as a whole: The study treated patients with ivuxolimab, an agonistic anti-OX40 (CD134) antibody. Whole-study findings and limits: CD8+ T cells averaged more expanded clones than CD4+.

Deletions cut 2 bases from V and 3 bases from J, with 12 bases between. This CDR3 comprises 14 residues. Germline CDR1 reads SGHNT; CDR2 reads YYREEE (reference sequence). To note about this clone: The antigen remains undetermined.

The data were produced by immunoSEQ multiplex PCR, yet TCRdb's version contains in-frame clones alone and is incomplete. The sample yields fewer than 80,000 clones, 75% to 90% seen once. This clonotype was obtained from an adult with an advanced solid tumor such as melanoma, head and neck, liver or kidney cancer. Sequenced here: CD4+ or CD8+ T cells sorted from blood, sampled in a trial of the OX40 agonist ivuxolimab. The chain couples TRBV5-4 to TRBJ2-7; D unclear. The CDR3 protein is CASSFGGSGYEQYF. The CDR3 nucleotides read TGTGCCAGCAGCTTTGGTGGGTCGGGCTACGAGCAGTACTTC.